A selection of T cell receptor beta chains follows, all from one sample in a study of blood T cell repertoires in COVID-19. Data came from immunoSEQ multiplex PCR; TCRdb stores just in-frame clones and leaves some out. The data show 310,000 or so clones, about 91% seen once. The source material was PBMCs or T cells enriched from blood (not recorded which). Receptor source: a young woman who had recovered from COVID-19. Both conserved end residues are part of each CDR3. The D gene is left open where the match is weak. The listing skips clone size in some rows; elsewhere it reads once, few, many or a size class.

j_gene: TRBJ1-2
abundance: NA
d_gene: TRBD1
v_gene: TRBV30
CDR3aa: CAWGGQFGYTF
CDR3nt: TGTGCCTGGGGGGGACAGTTTGGCTACACCTTC

j_gene: TRBJ2-1
abundance: NA
d_gene: NA
v_gene: TRBV28
CDR3aa: CASSRDWHYNEQFF
CDR3nt: TGTGCCAGCAGTCGGGACTGGCACTACAATGAGCAGTTCTTC

j_gene: TRBJ2-1
abundance: few
d_gene: NA
v_gene: TRBV7-2
CDR3aa: CASSLGQNNEQFF
CDR3nt: TGTGCCAGCAGCTTAGGACAGAACAATGAGCAGTTCTTC

j_gene: TRBJ2-3
abundance: NA
d_gene: TRBD2
v_gene: TRBV9
CDR3aa: CASSVATSGSTQYF
CDR3nt: TGTGCCAGCAGCGTAGCGACTAGCGGGAGTACGCAGTATTTT

j_gene: TRBJ2-7
abundance: NA
d_gene: NA
v_gene: TRBV6-2/TRBV6-3
CDR3aa: CASSYSRRAGTSRHEQYF
CDR3nt: TGTGCCAGCAGTTACTCGAGGCGAGCCGGAACTAGCCGCCACGAGCAGTACTTC

j_gene: TRBJ2-1
abundance: NA
d_gene: NA
v_gene: TRBV6-5
CDR3aa: CASTSNGDREQFF
CDR3nt: TGTGCCAGCACCTCAAACGGGGATAGGGAGCAGTTCTTC

j_gene: TRBJ2-7
abundance: NA
d_gene: TRBD2
v_gene: TRBV5-6
CDR3aa: CASSPEGSSGSWAEQYF
CDR3nt: TGTGCCAGCAGCCCGGAGGGGTCTAGCGGGAGTTGGGCCGAGCAGTACTTC

j_gene: TRBJ1-1
abundance: NA
d_gene: TRBD1
v_gene: TRBV28
CDR3aa: CASSPPAGGPTEAFF
CDR3nt: TGTGCCAGCAGTCCCCCGGCAGGGGGCCCCACTGAAGCTTTCTTT

j_gene: TRBJ2-1
abundance: NA
d_gene: TRBD1
v_gene: TRBV11-2
CDR3aa: CASSLRQGRYNEQFF
CDR3nt: TGTGCCAGCAGTCTAAGACAGGGCCGATACAATGAGCAGTTCTTC

j_gene: TRBJ1-5
abundance: few
d_gene: NA
v_gene: TRBV7-2
CDR3aa: CASSSTRSNQPQHF
CDR3nt: TGTGCCAGCAGCTCCACTCGTAGCAATCAGCCCCAGCATTTT

j_gene: TRBJ2-3
abundance: NA
d_gene: TRBD2
v_gene: TRBV5-1
CDR3aa: CASSSGTRADTQYF
CDR3nt: TGCGCCAGCAGCTCCGGGACTAGAGCGGATACGCAGTATTTT

j_gene: TRBJ2-2
abundance: NA
d_gene: NA
v_gene: TRBV7-2
CDR3aa: CASSLVRRSANTGELFF
CDR3nt: TGTGCCAGCAGCTTAGTGAGGCGGAGCGCGAACACCGGGGAGCTGTTTTTT

j_gene: TRBJ2-2
abundance: few
d_gene: NA
v_gene: TRBV25-1
CDR3aa: CASSEYSERAYTGELFF
CDR3nt: TGTGCCAGCAGTGAATATTCAGAACGAGCGTACACCGGGGAGCTGTTTTTT

j_gene: TRBJ1-2
abundance: once
d_gene: NA
v_gene: TRBV2
CDR3aa: CASSESPLPYGYTF
CDR3nt: TGTGCCAGCAGTGAAAGCCCGCTCCCCTATGGCTACACCTTC

j_gene: TRBJ1-1
abundance: NA
d_gene: NA
v_gene: TRBV11-2
CDR3aa: CASSLDLQAEAFF
CDR3nt: TGTGCCAGCAGCTTAGATCTGCAGGCTGAAGCTTTCTTT

j_gene: TRBJ1-2
abundance: NA
d_gene: NA
v_gene: TRBV5-1
CDR3aa: CASSFQDYSLYGYTF
CDR3nt: TGCGCCAGCAGCTTTCAGGATTACTCACTCTATGGCTACACCTTC

j_gene: TRBJ2-5
abundance: NA
d_gene: TRBD2
v_gene: TRBV19
CDR3aa: CASSGGTIRETQYF
CDR3nt: TGTGCCAGTAGTGGAGGGACTATCCGTGAGACCCAGTACTTC

j_gene: TRBJ2-7
abundance: NA
d_gene: NA
v_gene: TRBV10-2
CDR3aa: CASSLSYEQYF
CDR3nt: TGCGCCAGCAGCCTCTCCTACGAGCAGTACTTC

j_gene: TRBJ2-3
abundance: NA
d_gene: TRBD2
v_gene: TRBV6-2/TRBV6-3
CDR3aa: CASSYRRLAGAADTQYF
CDR3nt: TGTGCCAGCAGTTACCGTAGACTAGCGGGAGCGGCAGATACGCAGTATTTT

j_gene: TRBJ1-6
abundance: once
d_gene: NA
v_gene: TRBV2
CDR3aa: CASSEGSGHSPLHF
CDR3nt: TGTGCCAGCAGTGAAGGGTCAGGGCATTCACCCCTCCACTTT

j_gene: TRBJ1-3
abundance: NA
d_gene: NA
v_gene: TRBV30
CDR3aa: CAWQDSASGNTIYF
CDR3nt: TGTGCCTGGCAAGACAGCGCCTCTGGAAACACCATATATTTT

j_gene: TRBJ2-6
abundance: few
d_gene: NA
v_gene: TRBV5-5
CDR3aa: CASRLTAGANVLTF
CDR3nt: TGTGCCAGCAGGCTCACTGCTGGGGCCAACGTCCTGACTTTC

j_gene: TRBJ1-1
abundance: NA
d_gene: TRBD1
v_gene: TRBV19
CDR3aa: CASSIDTGTGFGAEAFF
CDR3nt: TGTGCCAGTAGTATAGACACCGGGACAGGGTTTGGGGCTGAAGCTTTCTTT

j_gene: TRBJ1-2
abundance: few
d_gene: TRBD1
v_gene: TRBV12-3/TRBV12-4
CDR3aa: CASSRDRVYGYTF
CDR3nt: TGTGCCAGCAGTCGGGACAGGGTTTATGGCTACACCTTC

j_gene: TRBJ2-2
abundance: NA
d_gene: NA
v_gene: TRBV14
CDR3aa: CASSQAGRALVTGELFF
CDR3nt: TGTGCCAGCAGCCAAGCCGGGAGAGCCTTGGTTACCGGGGAGCTGTTTTTT

j_gene: TRBJ1-2
abundance: NA
d_gene: TRBD1
v_gene: TRBV5-6
CDR3aa: CASSEQGDYGYTF
CDR3nt: TGTGCCAGCAGCGAACAGGGGGACTATGGCTACACCTTC

j_gene: TRBJ2-7
abundance: NA
d_gene: NA
v_gene: TRBV11-2
CDR3aa: CASSNPIEQYF
CDR3nt: TGTGCCAGCAGCAACCCTATCGAGCAGTACTTC

j_gene: TRBJ2-1
abundance: few
d_gene: NA
v_gene: TRBV6-5
CDR3aa: CASSPGLDYNEQFF
CDR3nt: TGTGCCAGCAGCCCCGGACTCGATTACAATGAGCAGTTCTTC

j_gene: TRBJ1-4
abundance: NA
d_gene: TRBD1
v_gene: TRBV19
CDR3aa: CATTTGAREKLFF
CDR3nt: TGTGCCACCACGACAGGGGCGAGAGAAAAACTGTTTTTT

j_gene: TRBJ1-1
abundance: NA
d_gene: NA
v_gene: TRBV7-9
CDR3aa: CASSLLWRGNTEAFF
CDR3nt: TGTGCCAGCAGCTTATTGTGGAGGGGGAACACTGAAGCTTTCTTT

j_gene: TRBJ2-5
abundance: NA
d_gene: NA
v_gene: TRBV3-1/TRBV3-2
CDR3aa: CASSPIRGGAKTQYF
CDR3nt: TGTGCCAGCAGCCCTATTAGGGGGGGCGCAAAGACCCAGTACTTC

j_gene: TRBJ2-4
abundance: NA
d_gene: TRBD1
v_gene: TRBV27
CDR3aa: CASSSQGTETKNIQYF
CDR3nt: TGTGCCAGCAGTTCCCAAGGGACAGAGACCAAAAACATTCAGTACTTC

j_gene: TRBJ2-2
abundance: NA
d_gene: TRBD1
v_gene: TRBV7-3
CDR3aa: CASSSLYRGETGELFF
CDR3nt: TGTGCCAGCAGCTCCCTTTACAGGGGAGAAACCGGGGAGCTGTTTTTT

j_gene: TRBJ1-3
abundance: NA
d_gene: NA
v_gene: TRBV28
CDR3aa: CASSTPVSISRAGNTIYF
CDR3nt: TGTGCCAGCAGTACCCCGGTATCTATTAGTCGGGCTGGAAACACCATATATTTT

j_gene: TRBJ2-1
abundance: few
d_gene: TRBD1
v_gene: TRBV7-8
CDR3aa: CASSPRTGASSYNEQFF
CDR3nt: TGTGCCAGCAGCCCCCGGACAGGGGCGAGCTCCTACAATGAGCAGTTCTTC

j_gene: TRBJ1-5
abundance: once
d_gene: NA
v_gene: TRBV5-1
CDR3aa: CASSLAGLNQPQHF
CDR3nt: TGCGCCAGCAGCTTGGCAGGGTTAAATCAGCCCCAGCATTTT

j_gene: TRBJ1-2
abundance: once
d_gene: NA
v_gene: TRBV6-5
CDR3aa: CASTPLSGDPYGYTF
CDR3nt: TGTGCCAGCACCCCTTTAAGCGGGGATCCCTATGGCTACACCTTC

j_gene: TRBJ1-1
abundance: NA
d_gene: TRBD1
v_gene: TRBV7-2
CDR3aa: CASSLRAGGSTEAFF
CDR3nt: TGTGCCAGCAGCTTGCGGGCAGGGGGGAGCACTGAAGCTTTCTTT

j_gene: TRBJ1-5
abundance: NA
d_gene: NA
v_gene: TRBV19
CDR3aa: CATRLRESYQPQHF
CDR3nt: TGTGCCACCCGGCTGAGGGAGAGCTATCAGCCCCAGCATTTT

j_gene: TRBJ2-1
abundance: NA
d_gene: TRBD1
v_gene: TRBV27
CDR3aa: CASSLGQGVSFYNEQFF
CDR3nt: TGTGCCAGCAGCCTGGGACAGGGGGTATCGTTTTACAATGAGCAGTTCTTC

j_gene: TRBJ2-7
abundance: NA
d_gene: NA
v_gene: TRBV7-6
CDR3aa: CASSLLFYRDKGYEQYF
CDR3nt: TGTGCCAGCAGCTTGCTTTTTTACAGGGACAAAGGTTACGAGCAGTACTTC

j_gene: TRBJ1-1
abundance: NA
d_gene: NA
v_gene: TRBV7-2
CDR3aa: CASSFQGVDTEAFF
CDR3nt: TGTGCCAGCAGCTTCCAGGGTGTGGACACTGAAGCTTTCTTT

j_gene: TRBJ1-5
abundance: NA
d_gene: NA
v_gene: TRBV11-2
CDR3aa: CASSHGGGVDQPQHF
CDR3nt: TGTGCCAGCAGCCACGGTGGGGGGGTAGATCAGCCCCAGCATTTT

j_gene: TRBJ1-4
abundance: once
d_gene: TRBD1
v_gene: TRBV27
CDR3aa: CASSAKTGATNEKLFF
CDR3nt: TGTGCCAGCAGTGCAAAAACAGGGGCGACTAATGAAAAACTGTTTTTT

j_gene: TRBJ2-7
abundance: NA
d_gene: NA
v_gene: TRBV11-2
CDR3aa: CASSLTQGRGYEQYF
CDR3nt: TGTGCCAGCAGCTTAACACAGGGAAGAGGCTACGAGCAGTACTTC

j_gene: TRBJ1-1
abundance: NA
d_gene: NA
v_gene: TRBV11-2
CDR3aa: CASSLEGSPHAFF
CDR3nt: TGTGCCAGCAGCTTAGAGGGCAGCCCGCATGCTTTCTTT